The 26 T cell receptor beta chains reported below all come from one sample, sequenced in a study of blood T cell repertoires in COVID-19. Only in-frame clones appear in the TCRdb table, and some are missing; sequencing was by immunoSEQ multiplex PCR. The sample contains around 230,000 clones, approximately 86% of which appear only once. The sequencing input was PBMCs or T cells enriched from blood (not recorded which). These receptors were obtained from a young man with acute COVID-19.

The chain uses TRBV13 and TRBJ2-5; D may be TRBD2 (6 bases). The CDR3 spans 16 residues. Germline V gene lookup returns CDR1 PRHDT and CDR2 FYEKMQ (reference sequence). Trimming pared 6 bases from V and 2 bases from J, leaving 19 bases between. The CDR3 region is CASRLLGGEVQETQYF. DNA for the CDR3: TGTGCCAGCAGACTCTTGGGGGGAGAGGTTCAAGAGACCCAGTACTTC.

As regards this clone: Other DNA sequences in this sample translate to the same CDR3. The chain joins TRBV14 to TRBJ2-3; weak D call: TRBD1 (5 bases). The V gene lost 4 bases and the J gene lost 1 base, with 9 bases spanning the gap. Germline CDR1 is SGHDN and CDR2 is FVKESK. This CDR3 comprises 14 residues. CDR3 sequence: CASSPRGRTDTQYF. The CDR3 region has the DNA TGTGCCAGCAGCCCTAGGGGTCGCACAGATACGCAGTATTTT.

CDR3 sequence (DNA): TGCGCCAGCAGCCAAGAGATAACCGAACTTTTGTCAAACTATGGCTACACCTTC. This gives the protein CASSQEITELLSNYGYTF. The chain couples TRBV4-3 to TRBJ1-2; D unclear. V was trimmed by 0 bases and J by 2 bases, leaving 19 bases between them. Germline-derived CDR1 and CDR2 are LGHNA and YSLEER. This CDR3 contains 18 residues.

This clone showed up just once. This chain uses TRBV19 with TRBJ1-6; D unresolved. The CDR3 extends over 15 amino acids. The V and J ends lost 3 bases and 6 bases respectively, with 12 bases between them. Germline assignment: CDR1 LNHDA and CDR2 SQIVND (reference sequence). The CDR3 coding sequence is TGTGCCAGTAGTATTATGGTCGGGAGTAATTCACCCCTCCACTTT. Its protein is CASSIMVGSNSPLHF. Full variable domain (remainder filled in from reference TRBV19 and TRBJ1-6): DGGITQSPKYLFRKEGQNVTLSCEQNLNHDAMYWYRQDPGQGLRLIYYSQIVNDFQKGDIAEGYSVSREKKESFPLTVTSAQKNPTAFYLCASSIMVGSNSPLHFGNGTRLTVT.

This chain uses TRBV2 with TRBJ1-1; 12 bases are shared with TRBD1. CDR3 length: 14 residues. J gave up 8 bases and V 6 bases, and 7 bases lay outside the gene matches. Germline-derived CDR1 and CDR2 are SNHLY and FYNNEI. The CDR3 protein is CASRETGTGGEAFF. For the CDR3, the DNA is TGTGCCAGCAGGGAGACCGGGACAGGGGGCGAAGCTTTCTTT.

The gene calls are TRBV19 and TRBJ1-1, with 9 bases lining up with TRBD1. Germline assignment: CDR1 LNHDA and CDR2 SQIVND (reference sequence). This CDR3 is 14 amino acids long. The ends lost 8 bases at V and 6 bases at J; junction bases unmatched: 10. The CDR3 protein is CASSGQGKGAEAFF. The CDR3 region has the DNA TGTGCCAGTTCGGGACAGGGAAAAGGGGCTGAAGCTTTCTTT.

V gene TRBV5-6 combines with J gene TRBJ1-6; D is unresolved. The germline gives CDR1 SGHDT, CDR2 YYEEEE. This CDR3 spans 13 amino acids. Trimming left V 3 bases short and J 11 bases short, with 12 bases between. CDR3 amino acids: CASSSPEGAPLHF. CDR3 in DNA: TGTGCCAGCAGCTCCCCAGAGGGCGCACCCCTCCACTTT.

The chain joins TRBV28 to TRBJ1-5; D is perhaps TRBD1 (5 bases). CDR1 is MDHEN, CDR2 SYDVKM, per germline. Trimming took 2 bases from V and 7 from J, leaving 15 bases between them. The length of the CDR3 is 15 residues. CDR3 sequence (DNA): TGTGCCAGCAGTTTACTCGCACAGGCTCCCCAGCCCCAGCATTTT. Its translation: CASSLLAQAPQPQHF.

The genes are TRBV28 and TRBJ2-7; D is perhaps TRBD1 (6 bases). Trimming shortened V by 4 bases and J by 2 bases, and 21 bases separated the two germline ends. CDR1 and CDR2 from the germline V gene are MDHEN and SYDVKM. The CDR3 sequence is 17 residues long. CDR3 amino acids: CASSSYTWTVRAYEQYF. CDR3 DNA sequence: TGTGCCAGCAGTTCATATACCTGGACAGTCAGGGCCTACGAGCAGTACTTC. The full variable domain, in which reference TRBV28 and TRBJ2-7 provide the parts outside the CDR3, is DVKVTQSSRYLVKRTGEKVFLECVQDMDHENMFWYRQDPGLGLRLIYFSYDVKMKEKGDIPEGYSVSREKKERFSLILESASTNQTSMYLCASSSYTWTVRAYEQYFGPGTRLTVT.

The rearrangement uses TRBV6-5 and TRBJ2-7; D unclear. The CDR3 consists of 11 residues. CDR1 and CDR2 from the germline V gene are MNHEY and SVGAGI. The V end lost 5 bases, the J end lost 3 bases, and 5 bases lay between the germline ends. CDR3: CASSTSYEQYF. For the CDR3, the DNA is TGTGCCAGCAGTACAAGCTACGAGCAGTACTTC.

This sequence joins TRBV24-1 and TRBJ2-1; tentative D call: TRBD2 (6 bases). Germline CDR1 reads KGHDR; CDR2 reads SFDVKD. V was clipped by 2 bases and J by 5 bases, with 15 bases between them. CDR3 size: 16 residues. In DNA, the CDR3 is TGTGCCACCAGTGATTCAGGAGGGACGCTGAACAATGAGCAGTTCTTC. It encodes CATSDSGGTLNNEQFF.

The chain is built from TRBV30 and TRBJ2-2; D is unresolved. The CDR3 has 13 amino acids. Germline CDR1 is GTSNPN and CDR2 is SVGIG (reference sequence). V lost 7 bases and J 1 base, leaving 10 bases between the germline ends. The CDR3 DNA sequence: TGTGCCTTTCATTACAAGAACACCGGGGAGCTGTTTTTT. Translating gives CAFHYKNTGELFF. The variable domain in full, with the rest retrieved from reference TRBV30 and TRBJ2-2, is SQTIHQWPATLVQPVGSPLSLECTVEGTSNPNLYWYRQAAGRGLQLLFYSVGIGQISSEVPQNLSASRPQDRQFILSSKKLLLSDSGFYLCAFHYKNTGELFFGEGSRLTVL.

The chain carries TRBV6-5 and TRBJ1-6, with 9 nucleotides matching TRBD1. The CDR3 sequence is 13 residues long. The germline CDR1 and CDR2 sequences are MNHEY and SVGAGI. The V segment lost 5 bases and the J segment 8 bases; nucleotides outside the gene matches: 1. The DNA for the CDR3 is TGTGCCAGCAGTCGGGACAGGGATTCACCCCTCCACTTT. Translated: CASSRDRDSPLHF.

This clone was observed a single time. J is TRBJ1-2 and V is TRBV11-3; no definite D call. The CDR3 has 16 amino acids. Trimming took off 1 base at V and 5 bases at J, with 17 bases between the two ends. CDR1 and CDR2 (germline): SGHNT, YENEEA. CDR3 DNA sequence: TGTGCCAGCAGCTTAGGAGGGTCCGGGATCCTATATGGCTACACCTTC. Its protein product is CASSLGGSGILYGYTF.

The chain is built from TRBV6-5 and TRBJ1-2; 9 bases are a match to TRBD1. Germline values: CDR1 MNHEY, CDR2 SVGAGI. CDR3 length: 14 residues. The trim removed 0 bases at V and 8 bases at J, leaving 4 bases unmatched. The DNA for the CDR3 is TGTGCCAGCAGTTACTCGACGACAGGGGGAGGCTACACCTTC. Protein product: CASSYSTTGGGYTF.

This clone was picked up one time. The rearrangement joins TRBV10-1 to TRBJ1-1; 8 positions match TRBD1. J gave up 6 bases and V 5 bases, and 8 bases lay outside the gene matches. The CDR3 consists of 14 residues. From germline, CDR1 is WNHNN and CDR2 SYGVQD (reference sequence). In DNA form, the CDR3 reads TGCGCCAGCAGTCTTAACAGGGGGTTTGCTGAAGCTTTCTTT. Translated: CASSLNRGFAEAFF.

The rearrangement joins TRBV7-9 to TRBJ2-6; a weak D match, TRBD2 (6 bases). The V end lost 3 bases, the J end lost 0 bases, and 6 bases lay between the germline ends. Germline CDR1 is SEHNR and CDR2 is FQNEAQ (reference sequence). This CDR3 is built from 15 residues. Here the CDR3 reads CASSLGGSGANVLTF. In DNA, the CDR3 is TGTGCCAGCAGCTTGGGGGGCTCTGGGGCCAACGTCCTGACTTTC.

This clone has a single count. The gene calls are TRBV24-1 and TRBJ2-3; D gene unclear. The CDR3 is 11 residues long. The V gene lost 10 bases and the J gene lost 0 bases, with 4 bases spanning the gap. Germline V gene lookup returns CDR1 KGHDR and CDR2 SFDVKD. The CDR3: CATSSTDTQYF. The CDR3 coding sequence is TGTGCCACTTCTAGCACAGATACGCAGTATTTT.

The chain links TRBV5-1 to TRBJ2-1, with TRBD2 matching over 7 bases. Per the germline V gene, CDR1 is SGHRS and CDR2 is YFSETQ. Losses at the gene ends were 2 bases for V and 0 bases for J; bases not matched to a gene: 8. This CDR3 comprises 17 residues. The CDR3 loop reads CASSFTVRETSYNEQFF. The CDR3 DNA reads TGCGCCAGCAGCTTTACGGTGCGGGAGACCTCCTACAATGAGCAGTTCTTC. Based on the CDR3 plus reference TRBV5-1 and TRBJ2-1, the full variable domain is KAGVTQTPRYLIKTRGQQVTLSCSPISGHRSVSWYQQTPGQGLQFLFEYFSETQRNKGNFPGRFSGRQFSNSRSEMNVSTLELGDSALYLCASSFTVRETSYNEQFFGPGTRLTVL.

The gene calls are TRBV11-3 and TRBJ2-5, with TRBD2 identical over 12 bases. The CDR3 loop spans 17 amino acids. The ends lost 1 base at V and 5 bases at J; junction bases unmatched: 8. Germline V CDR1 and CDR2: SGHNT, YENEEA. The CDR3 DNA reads TGTGCCAGCAGCTTAGGGTCTAGCGGGAGGGCCGCCGAGACCCAGTACTTC. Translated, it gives CASSLGSSGRAAETQYF.

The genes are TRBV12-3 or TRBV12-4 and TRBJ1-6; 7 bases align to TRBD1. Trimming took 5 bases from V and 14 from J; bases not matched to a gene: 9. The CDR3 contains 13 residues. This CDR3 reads CASSEDRAVALHF. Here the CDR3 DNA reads TGTGCCAGCAGTGAAGACAGGGCAGTGGCCCTCCACTTT.

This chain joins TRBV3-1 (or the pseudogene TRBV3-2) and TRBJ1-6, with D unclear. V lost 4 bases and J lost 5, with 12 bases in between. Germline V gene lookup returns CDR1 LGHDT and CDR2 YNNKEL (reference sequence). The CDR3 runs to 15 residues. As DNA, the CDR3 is TGTGCCAGCAGCCCAGAACCGGTAAATAATTCACCCCTCCACTTT. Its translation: CASSPEPVNNSPLHF.

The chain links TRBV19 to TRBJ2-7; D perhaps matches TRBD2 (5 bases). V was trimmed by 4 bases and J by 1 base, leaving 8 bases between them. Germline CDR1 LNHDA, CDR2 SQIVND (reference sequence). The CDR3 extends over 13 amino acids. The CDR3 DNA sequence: TGTGCCAGTAGTACTGACTATTCCTACGAGCAGTACTTC. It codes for CASSTDYSYEQYF. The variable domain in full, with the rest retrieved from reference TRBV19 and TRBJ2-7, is DGGITQSPKYLFRKEGQNVTLSCEQNLNHDAMYWYRQDPGQGLRLIYYSQIVNDFQKGDIAEGYSVSREKKESFPLTVTSAQKNPTAFYLCASSTDYSYEQYFGPGTRLTVT.

The CDR3 DNA is TGTGCCAGCAGCACACTAGCCGGCAATGAGCAGTTCTTC. Translating it yields CASSTLAGNEQFF. V usage is TRBV7-9 and J usage is TRBJ2-1; TRBD2 might be the D (6 bases). Germline lookup yields CDR1 SEHNR and CDR2 FQNEAQ (reference sequence). The CDR3 contains 13 residues. Trimming cost V 5 bases and J 6 bases, with 11 bases left between them.

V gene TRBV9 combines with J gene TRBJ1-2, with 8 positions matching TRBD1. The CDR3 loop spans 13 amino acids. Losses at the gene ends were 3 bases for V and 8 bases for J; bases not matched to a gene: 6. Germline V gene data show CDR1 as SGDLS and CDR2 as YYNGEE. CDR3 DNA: TGTGCCAGCAGCGGGACAGGGCACCCGGGCTACACCTTC. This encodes CASSGTGHPGYTF.

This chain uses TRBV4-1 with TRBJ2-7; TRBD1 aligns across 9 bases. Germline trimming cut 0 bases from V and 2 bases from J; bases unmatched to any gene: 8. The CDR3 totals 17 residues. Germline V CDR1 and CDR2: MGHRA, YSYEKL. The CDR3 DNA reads TGCGCCAGCAGCCAAGAGAGTGGGACAGGGTTTACCTACGAGCAGTACTTC. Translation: CASSQESGTGFTYEQYF.